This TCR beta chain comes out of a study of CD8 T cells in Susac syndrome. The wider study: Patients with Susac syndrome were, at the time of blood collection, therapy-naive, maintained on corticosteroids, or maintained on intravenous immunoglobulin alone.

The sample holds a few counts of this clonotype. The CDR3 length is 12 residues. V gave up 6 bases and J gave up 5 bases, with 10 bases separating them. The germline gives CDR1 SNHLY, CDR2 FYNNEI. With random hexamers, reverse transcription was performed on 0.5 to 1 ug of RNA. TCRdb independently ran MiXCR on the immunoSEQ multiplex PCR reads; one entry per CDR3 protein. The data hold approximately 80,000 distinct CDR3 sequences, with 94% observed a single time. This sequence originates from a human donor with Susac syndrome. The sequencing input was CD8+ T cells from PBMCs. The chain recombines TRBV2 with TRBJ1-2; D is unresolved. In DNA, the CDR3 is TGTGCCAGCAGGGGATCCGCGTATGGCTACACCTTC. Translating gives CASRGSAYGYTF.